These 28 T cell receptor gamma chains came from one sample sequenced in a study of Vδ1+ human thymocytes. Study results and caveats: In the thymus, TRG and TRD repertoires looked highly polyclonal with Gaussian CDR3 lengths.

Antigen specificity for these receptors is unknown. Sequences come from RNA converted to cDNA by reverse transcription. Pooled V-gene forward primers with one constant-region reverse primer generated the CDR3 amplicons by multiplex PCR. TCRdb repeated clone calling on the multiplex PCR reads with CATT. There are tens of thousands of gamma-chain clones in the sample; more than 15% occur only once, and approximately 1.7% lies in the top ten. Material: Vdelta1+ gamma-delta thymocytes from the thymus. Noted subset: FACS-sorted CD3+ TCRalphabeta- TCRVdelta1+ TCRVdelta2- thymocytes. The source of these receptors is a boy under two years old who had congenital heart surgery.

This chain uses TRGV8 with TRGJ1 or TRGJ2. The germline V gene encodes CDR1 VENAVY and CDR2 YDSYNSRV. J gave up 0 bases and V 0 bases, and 5 bases lay outside the gene matches. The CDR3 loop spans 15 amino acids. The CDR3: CATWDRQGNYYKKLF. CDR3 bases: TGTGCCACCTGGGATAGGCAGGGGAATTATTATAAGAAACTCTTT.

The chain links TRGV9 to TRGJ1 or TRGJ2. J lost 0 bases, V lost 5 bases, and 13 bases had no gene match. The CDR3 is 16 amino acids. Germline CDR1 GITISATS, CDR2 ISYDGTV (reference sequence). CDR3 sequence (DNA): TGTGCCTTGTGGGTCTCTCAATTCGCGAATTATTATAAGAAACTCTTT. Amino acid sequence: CALWVSQFANYYKKLF.

This clone came up once. V is TRGV4 and J is TRGJ1 or TRGJ2. CDR1 is EGSTGY and CDR2 is YDSYTSSV in the germline V gene. J gave up 2 bases and V 0 bases, and 10 bases lay outside the gene matches. The CDR3 loop spans 16 amino acids. Here the CDR3 reads CATWDGLPYYYYKKLF. The DNA of the CDR3 is TGTGCCACCTGGGATGGGCTCCCTTACTATTATTATAAGAAACTCTTT.

The J gene is TRGJ1 or TRGJ2, the V gene TRGV4. V was pared by 3 bases and J by 10 bases, with 12 bases of the junction left unmatched. The length of the CDR3 is 13 residues. CDR1 and CDR2 from the germline V gene are EGSTGY and YDSYTSSV. CDR3: CATWDIPDVKKLF. As DNA, the CDR3 is TGTGCCACCTGGGATATCCCAGACGTCAAGAAACTCTTT.

With regard to this clone: Distinct nucleotide sequences in the sample also encode this CDR3. The rearrangement uses TRGV9 and TRGJ1 or TRGJ2. The length of the CDR3 is 14 residues. V was pared by 2 bases and J by 0 bases, with 4 bases of the junction left unmatched. CDR1 is GITISATS, CDR2 ISYDGTV, per germline (reference sequence). The CDR3 coding sequence is TGTGCCTTGTGGGAGGGTTCGAATTATTATAAGAAACTCTTT. This sequence encodes CALWEGSNYYKKLF.

Concerning this clone itself: The sample contains more than one DNA sequence encoding this CDR3. This rearrangement joins TRGV2 to TRGJ1 or TRGJ2. CDR1 is EGSNGY, CDR2 YDSYNSKV, per germline. CDR3 length: 12 residues. With V trimmed by 0 bases and J by 10 bases, 6 bases remained unmatched. The CDR3 nucleotides are TGTGCCACCTGGGACGGGCCTCGGAAGAAACTCTTT. The encoded protein is CATWDGPRKKLF.

V is TRGV9 and J is TRGJ1 or TRGJ2. CDR3 size: 12 residues. From germline, CDR1 is GITISATS and CDR2 ISYDGTV (reference sequence). J lost 8 bases, V lost 1 base, and 5 bases had no gene match. The CDR3 DNA reads TGTGCCTTGTGGGAGGTACCCAATAAGAAACTCTTT. Amino acid sequence: CALWEVPNKKLF.

This clone was counted only a few times. Other DNA sequences within the sample encode an identical CDR3. The chain is built from TRGV3 and TRGJ1 or TRGJ2. The CDR3 loop spans 12 amino acids. Losses at the gene ends were 0 bases for V and 11 bases for J; bases not matched to a gene: 7. Germline CDR1 reads VTNTFY; CDR2 reads YDVSTARD (reference sequence). The CDR3 DNA sequence: TGTGCCACCTGGGACAGGCGGCTCGAGAAACTCTTT. Translated: CATWDRRLEKLF.

A word on this clone: The same CDR3 can be traced to other DNA sequences in this sample. This rearrangement joins TRGV9 to TRGJ1 or TRGJ2. The V gene end was trimmed by 3 bases and the J gene end by 3 bases; junction bases not matched to a gene: 5. This CDR3 contains 13 residues. CDR1 is GITISATS, CDR2 ISYDGTV, per germline (reference sequence). The CDR3 protein is CALWESLYYKKLF. In DNA, the CDR3 is TGTGCCTTGTGGGAGAGCCTTTATTATAAGAAACTCTTT.

Concerning this clone itself: This CDR3 is also generated by other DNA sequences in the sample. This chain connects TRGV4 to TRGJ1 or TRGJ2. There are 13 residues in the CDR3. The germline V gene encodes CDR1 EGSTGY and CDR2 YDSYTSSV. Losses at the gene ends were 3 bases for V and 4 bases for J; bases not matched to a gene: 6. The CDR3 loop reads CATWDRDYYKKLF. The CDR3, as DNA: TGTGCCACCTGGGATCGAGACTATTATAAGAAACTCTTT.

This sequence joins TRGV9 and TRGJ1 or TRGJ2. V was pared by 2 bases and J by 7 bases, with 11 bases of the junction left unmatched. This CDR3 has 14 amino acids. CDR1 and CDR2 from the germline V gene are GITISATS and ISYDGTV (reference sequence). The CDR3 sequence is CALWEGQIRYKKLF. CDR3 in DNA: TGTGCCTTGTGGGAGGGACAAATAAGGTATAAGAAACTCTTT.

This clone has more than one count but fewer than ten. This rearrangement joins TRGV2 to TRGJ1 or TRGJ2. The CDR3 is 12 residues long. Germline-derived CDR1 and CDR2 are EGSNGY and YDSYNSKV. The V segment lost 2 bases and the J segment 7 bases; nucleotides outside the gene matches: 5. The CDR3 region has the DNA TGTGCCACCTGGGACGCGTCCTATAAGAAACTCTTT. It encodes CATWDASYKKLF.

This clone was observed a handful of times. The rearrangement uses TRGV8 and TRGJP1. Looked up from germline, CDR1 is VENAVY and CDR2 is YDSYNSRV. The CDR3 runs to 15 residues. V was pared by 2 bases and J by 5 bases, with 8 bases of the junction left unmatched. The CDR3 region has the DNA TGTGCCACCTGGGATAAGGGAGCGACTGGTTGGTTCAAGATATTT. Protein product: CATWDKGATGWFKIF.

The chain recombines TRGV9 with TRGJ1 or TRGJ2. In germline, CDR1 is GITISATS, CDR2 ISYDGTV (reference sequence). This CDR3 spans 13 amino acids. Unmatched junction bases numbered 13, after V lost 0 bases and J lost 14 bases. The CDR3 nucleotides read TGTGCCTTGTGGGAGGTGCGGTGTCGGGGCGAACTCTTT. It specifies CALWEVRCRGELF.

In the case of this clone: The sample contains more than one DNA sequence encoding this CDR3. The genes are TRGV2 and TRGJ1 or TRGJ2. The V gene's germline CDR1 is EGSNGY and CDR2 YDSYNSKV. Losses at the gene ends were 4 bases for V and 5 bases for J; bases not matched to a gene: 11. The CDR3 totals 14 residues. The CDR3 region is CATWDGPKDYKKLF. CDR3 sequence (DNA): TGTGCCACCTGGGATGGTCCTAAGGATTATAAGAAACTCTTT.

The table lists this clone with a few counts. The sample carries other DNA sequences with the same CDR3. The J gene is TRGJ1 or TRGJ2, the V gene TRGV4. The V and J ends lost 1 base and 11 bases, in that order; junction bases with no gene match: 5. Germline V gene sequence: CDR1 EGSTGY, CDR2 YDSYTSSV. This CDR3 comprises 11 residues. The CDR3 loop reads CATWDGMEKLF. The CDR3 DNA reads TGTGCCACCTGGGATGGAATGGAGAAACTCTTT.

This clone was seen only a few times. The chain combines TRGV4 with TRGJ1 or TRGJ2. The CDR3 has 14 residues. From germline, CDR1 is EGSTGY and CDR2 YDSYTSSV. V shed 2 bases, J shed 3 bases, and the junction held 7 bases outside the gene matches. In DNA form, the CDR3 reads TGTGCCACCTGGGATGACTTTCCTTATTATAAGAAACTCTTT. This translates into CATWDDFPYYKKLF.

This chain uses TRGV9 with TRGJ1 or TRGJ2. CDR1 is GITISATS and CDR2 is ISYDGTV in the germline V gene (reference sequence). J gave up 2 bases and V 4 bases, and 5 bases lay outside the gene matches. The CDR3 runs 13 residues. The CDR3 DNA reads TGTGCCTTGTGGGATGCCTATTATTATAAGAAACTCTTT. It is translated as CALWDAYYYKKLF.

The genes are TRGV2 and TRGJP2. This CDR3 is built from 13 residues. Germline assignment: CDR1 EGSNGY and CDR2 YDSYNSKV. V trimming: 5 bases; J trimming: 9 bases; junction bases outside the gene matches: 9. CDR3 residues: CATWGPPNWIKTF. The CDR3 nucleotides read TGTGCCACCTGGGGACCGCCCAATTGGATCAAGACGTTT.

In this sample, this clone turned up a few times. The chain recombines TRGV4 with TRGJ1 or TRGJ2. Germline CDR1 EGSTGY, CDR2 YDSYTSSV. The CDR3 length is 11 residues. The trim removed 4 bases at V and 10 bases at J, leaving 7 bases unmatched. CDR3 loop: CATWEYLKKLF. The DNA for the CDR3 is TGTGCCACCTGGGAATATTTGAAGAAACTCTTT.

In the case of this clone: A read error may produce the germline difference seen at one junction end. The V and J genes are TRGV3 and TRGJ1 or TRGJ2. This CDR3 is built from 14 residues. The germline V gene encodes CDR1 VTNTFY and CDR2 YDVSTARD (reference sequence). The CDR3 DNA follows: TGTGCCACCTGGGACAGAGGGGATTATCATAAGAAACTCTTT. Its protein is CATWDRGDYHKKLF.

This clone was picked up a small number of times. The chain combines TRGV5 with TRGJP2. This CDR3 comprises 12 residues. Germline V gives CDR1 VINAFY, CDR2 YDVSNSKD. Trimming took 9 bases from V and 2 from J; bases not matched to a gene: 3. CDR3 residues: CATQSSDWIKTF. CDR3 coding DNA: TGTGCCACCCAAAGTAGTGATTGGATCAAGACGTTT.

This clone was seen a handful of times. Relative to the germline gene, one junction end is altered; a read error may explain this. The chain couples TRGV2 to TRGJ1 or TRGJ2. Germline assignment: CDR1 EGSNGY and CDR2 YDSYNSKV. The CDR3 is 17 residues long. The CDR3 region is CAAWATEVPPNYYKKLF. Here the CDR3 DNA reads TGTGCCGCCTGGGCCACCGAAGTTCCACCCAATTATTATAAGAAACTCTTT.

In this sample, this clone turned up a few times. The chain is built from TRGV3 and TRGJ1 or TRGJ2. Unmatched junction bases numbered 9, after V lost 0 bases and J lost 4 bases. The CDR3 spans 15 residues. The germline V gene encodes CDR1 VTNTFY and CDR2 YDVSTARD (reference sequence). For the CDR3, the DNA is TGTGCCACCTGGGACAGGCCCTTGGCCTATTATAAGAAACTCTTT. It codes for CATWDRPLAYYKKLF.

This chain links TRGV2 with TRGJ1 or TRGJ2. V lost 11 bases, J lost 2 bases, and 3 bases stayed unmatched. The germline V gene encodes CDR1 EGSNGY and CDR2 YDSYNSKV. The CDR3 length is 10 residues. The DNA of the CDR3 is TGTGCCATACATTATTATAAGAAACTCTTT. Protein product: CAIHYYKKLF.

The table lists this clone with a few counts. The gene calls are TRGV3 and TRGJ1 or TRGJ2. The CDR3 sequence is 11 residues long. Germline values: CDR1 VTNTFY, CDR2 YDVSTARD (reference sequence). V was clipped by 6 bases and J by 11 bases; unmatched bases: 10. The CDR3 DNA reads TGTGCCACCTGGTCTGCGACCCAGAAACTCTTT. This sequence encodes CATWSATQKLF.

This clone was counted only a few times. The chain has TRGV5 and TRGJP2. Unmatched junction bases numbered 3, after V lost 0 bases and J lost 8 bases. CDR1 is VINAFY and CDR2 is YDVSNSKD in the germline V gene. This CDR3 spans 13 amino acids. CDR3 sequence reads: CATWDRGDWIKTF. As DNA, the CDR3 is TGTGCCACCTGGGACAGGGGGGATTGGATCAAGACGTTT.

This clone was seen a handful of times. The V and J genes are TRGV5 and TRGJP2. V trimming: 2 bases; J trimming: 4 bases; junction bases outside the gene matches: 7. Looked up from germline, CDR1 is VINAFY and CDR2 is YDVSNSKD. This CDR3 is 15 amino acids long. DNA of the CDR3: TGTGCCACCTGGGACACGATAAATAGTGATTGGATCAAGACGTTT. Protein product: CATWDTINSDWIKTF.